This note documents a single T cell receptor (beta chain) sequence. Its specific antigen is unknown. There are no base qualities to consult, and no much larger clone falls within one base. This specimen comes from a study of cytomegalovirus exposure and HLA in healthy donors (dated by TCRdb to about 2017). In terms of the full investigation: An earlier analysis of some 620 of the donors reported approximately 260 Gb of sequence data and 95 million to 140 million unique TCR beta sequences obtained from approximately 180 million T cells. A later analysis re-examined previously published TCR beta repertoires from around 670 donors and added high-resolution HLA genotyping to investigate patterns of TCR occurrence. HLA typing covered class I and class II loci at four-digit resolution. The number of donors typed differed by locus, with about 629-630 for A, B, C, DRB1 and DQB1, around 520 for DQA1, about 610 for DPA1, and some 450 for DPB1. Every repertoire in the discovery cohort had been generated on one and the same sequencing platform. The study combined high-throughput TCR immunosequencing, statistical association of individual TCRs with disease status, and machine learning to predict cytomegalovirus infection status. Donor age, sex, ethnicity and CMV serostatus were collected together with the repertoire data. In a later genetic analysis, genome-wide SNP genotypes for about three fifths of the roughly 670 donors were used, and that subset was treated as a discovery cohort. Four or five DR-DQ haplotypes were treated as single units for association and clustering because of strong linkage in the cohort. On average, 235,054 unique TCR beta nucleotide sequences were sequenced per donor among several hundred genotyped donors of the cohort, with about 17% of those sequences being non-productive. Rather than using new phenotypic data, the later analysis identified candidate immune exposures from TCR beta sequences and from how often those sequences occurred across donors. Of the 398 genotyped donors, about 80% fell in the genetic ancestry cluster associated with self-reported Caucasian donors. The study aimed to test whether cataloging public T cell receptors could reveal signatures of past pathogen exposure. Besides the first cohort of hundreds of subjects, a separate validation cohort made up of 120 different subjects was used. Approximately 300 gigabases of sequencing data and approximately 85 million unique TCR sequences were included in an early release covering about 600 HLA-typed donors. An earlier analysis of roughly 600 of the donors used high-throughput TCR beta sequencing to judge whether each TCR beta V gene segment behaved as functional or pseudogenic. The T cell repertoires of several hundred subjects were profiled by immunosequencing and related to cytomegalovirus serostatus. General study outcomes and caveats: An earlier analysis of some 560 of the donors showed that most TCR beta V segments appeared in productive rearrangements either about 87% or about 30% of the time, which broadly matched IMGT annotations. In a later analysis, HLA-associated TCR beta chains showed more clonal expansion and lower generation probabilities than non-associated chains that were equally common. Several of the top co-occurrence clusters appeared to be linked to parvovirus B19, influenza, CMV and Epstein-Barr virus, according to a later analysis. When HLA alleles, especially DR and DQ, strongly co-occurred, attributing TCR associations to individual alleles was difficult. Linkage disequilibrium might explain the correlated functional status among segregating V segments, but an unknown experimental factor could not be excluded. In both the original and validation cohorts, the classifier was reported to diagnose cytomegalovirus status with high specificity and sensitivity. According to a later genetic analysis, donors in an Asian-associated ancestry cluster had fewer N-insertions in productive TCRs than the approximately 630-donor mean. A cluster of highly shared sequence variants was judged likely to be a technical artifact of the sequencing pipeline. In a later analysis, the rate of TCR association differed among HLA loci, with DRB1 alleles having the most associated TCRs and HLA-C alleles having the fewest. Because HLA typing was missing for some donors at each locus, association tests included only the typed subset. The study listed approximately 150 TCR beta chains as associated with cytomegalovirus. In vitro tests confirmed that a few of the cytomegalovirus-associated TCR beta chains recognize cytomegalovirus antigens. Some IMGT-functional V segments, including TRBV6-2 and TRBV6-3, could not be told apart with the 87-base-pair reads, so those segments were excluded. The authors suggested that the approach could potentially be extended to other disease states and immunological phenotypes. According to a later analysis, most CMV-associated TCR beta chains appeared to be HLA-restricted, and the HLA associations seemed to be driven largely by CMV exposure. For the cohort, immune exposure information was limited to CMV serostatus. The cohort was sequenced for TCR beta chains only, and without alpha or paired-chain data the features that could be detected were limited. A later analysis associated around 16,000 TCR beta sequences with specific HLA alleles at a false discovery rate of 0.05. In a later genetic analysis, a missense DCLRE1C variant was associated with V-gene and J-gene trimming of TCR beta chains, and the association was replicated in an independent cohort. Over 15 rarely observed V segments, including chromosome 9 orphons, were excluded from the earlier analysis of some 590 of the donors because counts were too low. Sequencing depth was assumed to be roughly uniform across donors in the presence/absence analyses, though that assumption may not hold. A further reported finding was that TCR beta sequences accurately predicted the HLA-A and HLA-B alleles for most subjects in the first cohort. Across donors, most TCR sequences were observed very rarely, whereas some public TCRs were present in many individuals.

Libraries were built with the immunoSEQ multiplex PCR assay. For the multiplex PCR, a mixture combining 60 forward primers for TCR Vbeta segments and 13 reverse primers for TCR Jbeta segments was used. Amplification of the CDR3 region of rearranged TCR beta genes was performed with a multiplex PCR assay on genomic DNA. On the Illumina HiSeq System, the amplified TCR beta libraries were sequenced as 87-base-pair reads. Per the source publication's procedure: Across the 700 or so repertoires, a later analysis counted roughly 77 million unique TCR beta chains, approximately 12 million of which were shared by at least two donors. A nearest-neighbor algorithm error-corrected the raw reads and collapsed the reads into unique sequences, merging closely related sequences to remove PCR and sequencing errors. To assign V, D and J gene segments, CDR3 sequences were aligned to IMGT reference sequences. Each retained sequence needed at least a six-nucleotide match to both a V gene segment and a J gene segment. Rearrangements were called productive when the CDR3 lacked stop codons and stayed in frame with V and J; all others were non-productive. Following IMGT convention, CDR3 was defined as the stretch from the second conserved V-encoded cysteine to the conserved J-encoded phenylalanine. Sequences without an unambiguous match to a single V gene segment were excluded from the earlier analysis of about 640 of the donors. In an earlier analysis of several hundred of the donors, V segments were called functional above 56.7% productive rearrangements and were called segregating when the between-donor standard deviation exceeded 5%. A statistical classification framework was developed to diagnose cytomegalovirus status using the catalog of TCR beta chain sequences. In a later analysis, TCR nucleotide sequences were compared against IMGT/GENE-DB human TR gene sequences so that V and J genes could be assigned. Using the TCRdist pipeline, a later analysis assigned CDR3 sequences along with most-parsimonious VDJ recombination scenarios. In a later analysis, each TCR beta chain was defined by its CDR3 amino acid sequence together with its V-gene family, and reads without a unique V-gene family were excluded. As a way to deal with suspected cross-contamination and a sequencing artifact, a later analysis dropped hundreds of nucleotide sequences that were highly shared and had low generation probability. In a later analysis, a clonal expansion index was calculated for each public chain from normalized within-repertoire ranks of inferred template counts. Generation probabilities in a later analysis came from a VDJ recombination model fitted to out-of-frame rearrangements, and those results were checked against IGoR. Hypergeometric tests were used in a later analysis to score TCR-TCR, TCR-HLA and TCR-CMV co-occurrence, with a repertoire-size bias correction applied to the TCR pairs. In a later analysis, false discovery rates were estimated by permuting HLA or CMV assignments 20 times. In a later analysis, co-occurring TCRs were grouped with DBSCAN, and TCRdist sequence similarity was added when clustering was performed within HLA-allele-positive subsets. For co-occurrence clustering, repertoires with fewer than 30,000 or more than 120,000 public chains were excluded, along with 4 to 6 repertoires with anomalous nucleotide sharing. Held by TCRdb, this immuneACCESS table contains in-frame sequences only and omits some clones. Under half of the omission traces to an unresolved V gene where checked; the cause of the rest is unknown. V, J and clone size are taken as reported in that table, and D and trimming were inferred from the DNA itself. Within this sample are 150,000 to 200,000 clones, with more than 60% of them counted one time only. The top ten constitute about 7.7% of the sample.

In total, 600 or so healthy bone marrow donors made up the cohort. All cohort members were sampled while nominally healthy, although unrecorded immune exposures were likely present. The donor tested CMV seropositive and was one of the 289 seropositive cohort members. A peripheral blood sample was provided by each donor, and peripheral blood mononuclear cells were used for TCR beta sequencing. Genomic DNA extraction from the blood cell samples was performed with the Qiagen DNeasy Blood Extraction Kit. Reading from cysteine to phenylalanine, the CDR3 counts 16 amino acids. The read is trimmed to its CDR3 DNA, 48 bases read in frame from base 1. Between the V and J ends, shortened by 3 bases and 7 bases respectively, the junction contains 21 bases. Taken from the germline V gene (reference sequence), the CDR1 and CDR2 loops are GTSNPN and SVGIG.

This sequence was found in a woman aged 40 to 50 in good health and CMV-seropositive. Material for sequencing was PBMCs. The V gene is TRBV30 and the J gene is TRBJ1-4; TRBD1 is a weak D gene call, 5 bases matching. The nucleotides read TGTGCCTGGAGAACGAAATCCCCAGGGTCCAGTGAAAAACTGTTTTTT. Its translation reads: CAWRTKSPGSSEKLFF. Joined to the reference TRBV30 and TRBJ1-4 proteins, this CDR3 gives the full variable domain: SQTIHQWPATLVQPVGSPLSLECTVEGTSNPNLYWYRQAAGRGLQLLFYSVGIGQISSEVPQNLSASRPQDRQFILSSKKLLLSDSGFYLCAWRTKSPGSSEKLFFGSGTQLSVL.